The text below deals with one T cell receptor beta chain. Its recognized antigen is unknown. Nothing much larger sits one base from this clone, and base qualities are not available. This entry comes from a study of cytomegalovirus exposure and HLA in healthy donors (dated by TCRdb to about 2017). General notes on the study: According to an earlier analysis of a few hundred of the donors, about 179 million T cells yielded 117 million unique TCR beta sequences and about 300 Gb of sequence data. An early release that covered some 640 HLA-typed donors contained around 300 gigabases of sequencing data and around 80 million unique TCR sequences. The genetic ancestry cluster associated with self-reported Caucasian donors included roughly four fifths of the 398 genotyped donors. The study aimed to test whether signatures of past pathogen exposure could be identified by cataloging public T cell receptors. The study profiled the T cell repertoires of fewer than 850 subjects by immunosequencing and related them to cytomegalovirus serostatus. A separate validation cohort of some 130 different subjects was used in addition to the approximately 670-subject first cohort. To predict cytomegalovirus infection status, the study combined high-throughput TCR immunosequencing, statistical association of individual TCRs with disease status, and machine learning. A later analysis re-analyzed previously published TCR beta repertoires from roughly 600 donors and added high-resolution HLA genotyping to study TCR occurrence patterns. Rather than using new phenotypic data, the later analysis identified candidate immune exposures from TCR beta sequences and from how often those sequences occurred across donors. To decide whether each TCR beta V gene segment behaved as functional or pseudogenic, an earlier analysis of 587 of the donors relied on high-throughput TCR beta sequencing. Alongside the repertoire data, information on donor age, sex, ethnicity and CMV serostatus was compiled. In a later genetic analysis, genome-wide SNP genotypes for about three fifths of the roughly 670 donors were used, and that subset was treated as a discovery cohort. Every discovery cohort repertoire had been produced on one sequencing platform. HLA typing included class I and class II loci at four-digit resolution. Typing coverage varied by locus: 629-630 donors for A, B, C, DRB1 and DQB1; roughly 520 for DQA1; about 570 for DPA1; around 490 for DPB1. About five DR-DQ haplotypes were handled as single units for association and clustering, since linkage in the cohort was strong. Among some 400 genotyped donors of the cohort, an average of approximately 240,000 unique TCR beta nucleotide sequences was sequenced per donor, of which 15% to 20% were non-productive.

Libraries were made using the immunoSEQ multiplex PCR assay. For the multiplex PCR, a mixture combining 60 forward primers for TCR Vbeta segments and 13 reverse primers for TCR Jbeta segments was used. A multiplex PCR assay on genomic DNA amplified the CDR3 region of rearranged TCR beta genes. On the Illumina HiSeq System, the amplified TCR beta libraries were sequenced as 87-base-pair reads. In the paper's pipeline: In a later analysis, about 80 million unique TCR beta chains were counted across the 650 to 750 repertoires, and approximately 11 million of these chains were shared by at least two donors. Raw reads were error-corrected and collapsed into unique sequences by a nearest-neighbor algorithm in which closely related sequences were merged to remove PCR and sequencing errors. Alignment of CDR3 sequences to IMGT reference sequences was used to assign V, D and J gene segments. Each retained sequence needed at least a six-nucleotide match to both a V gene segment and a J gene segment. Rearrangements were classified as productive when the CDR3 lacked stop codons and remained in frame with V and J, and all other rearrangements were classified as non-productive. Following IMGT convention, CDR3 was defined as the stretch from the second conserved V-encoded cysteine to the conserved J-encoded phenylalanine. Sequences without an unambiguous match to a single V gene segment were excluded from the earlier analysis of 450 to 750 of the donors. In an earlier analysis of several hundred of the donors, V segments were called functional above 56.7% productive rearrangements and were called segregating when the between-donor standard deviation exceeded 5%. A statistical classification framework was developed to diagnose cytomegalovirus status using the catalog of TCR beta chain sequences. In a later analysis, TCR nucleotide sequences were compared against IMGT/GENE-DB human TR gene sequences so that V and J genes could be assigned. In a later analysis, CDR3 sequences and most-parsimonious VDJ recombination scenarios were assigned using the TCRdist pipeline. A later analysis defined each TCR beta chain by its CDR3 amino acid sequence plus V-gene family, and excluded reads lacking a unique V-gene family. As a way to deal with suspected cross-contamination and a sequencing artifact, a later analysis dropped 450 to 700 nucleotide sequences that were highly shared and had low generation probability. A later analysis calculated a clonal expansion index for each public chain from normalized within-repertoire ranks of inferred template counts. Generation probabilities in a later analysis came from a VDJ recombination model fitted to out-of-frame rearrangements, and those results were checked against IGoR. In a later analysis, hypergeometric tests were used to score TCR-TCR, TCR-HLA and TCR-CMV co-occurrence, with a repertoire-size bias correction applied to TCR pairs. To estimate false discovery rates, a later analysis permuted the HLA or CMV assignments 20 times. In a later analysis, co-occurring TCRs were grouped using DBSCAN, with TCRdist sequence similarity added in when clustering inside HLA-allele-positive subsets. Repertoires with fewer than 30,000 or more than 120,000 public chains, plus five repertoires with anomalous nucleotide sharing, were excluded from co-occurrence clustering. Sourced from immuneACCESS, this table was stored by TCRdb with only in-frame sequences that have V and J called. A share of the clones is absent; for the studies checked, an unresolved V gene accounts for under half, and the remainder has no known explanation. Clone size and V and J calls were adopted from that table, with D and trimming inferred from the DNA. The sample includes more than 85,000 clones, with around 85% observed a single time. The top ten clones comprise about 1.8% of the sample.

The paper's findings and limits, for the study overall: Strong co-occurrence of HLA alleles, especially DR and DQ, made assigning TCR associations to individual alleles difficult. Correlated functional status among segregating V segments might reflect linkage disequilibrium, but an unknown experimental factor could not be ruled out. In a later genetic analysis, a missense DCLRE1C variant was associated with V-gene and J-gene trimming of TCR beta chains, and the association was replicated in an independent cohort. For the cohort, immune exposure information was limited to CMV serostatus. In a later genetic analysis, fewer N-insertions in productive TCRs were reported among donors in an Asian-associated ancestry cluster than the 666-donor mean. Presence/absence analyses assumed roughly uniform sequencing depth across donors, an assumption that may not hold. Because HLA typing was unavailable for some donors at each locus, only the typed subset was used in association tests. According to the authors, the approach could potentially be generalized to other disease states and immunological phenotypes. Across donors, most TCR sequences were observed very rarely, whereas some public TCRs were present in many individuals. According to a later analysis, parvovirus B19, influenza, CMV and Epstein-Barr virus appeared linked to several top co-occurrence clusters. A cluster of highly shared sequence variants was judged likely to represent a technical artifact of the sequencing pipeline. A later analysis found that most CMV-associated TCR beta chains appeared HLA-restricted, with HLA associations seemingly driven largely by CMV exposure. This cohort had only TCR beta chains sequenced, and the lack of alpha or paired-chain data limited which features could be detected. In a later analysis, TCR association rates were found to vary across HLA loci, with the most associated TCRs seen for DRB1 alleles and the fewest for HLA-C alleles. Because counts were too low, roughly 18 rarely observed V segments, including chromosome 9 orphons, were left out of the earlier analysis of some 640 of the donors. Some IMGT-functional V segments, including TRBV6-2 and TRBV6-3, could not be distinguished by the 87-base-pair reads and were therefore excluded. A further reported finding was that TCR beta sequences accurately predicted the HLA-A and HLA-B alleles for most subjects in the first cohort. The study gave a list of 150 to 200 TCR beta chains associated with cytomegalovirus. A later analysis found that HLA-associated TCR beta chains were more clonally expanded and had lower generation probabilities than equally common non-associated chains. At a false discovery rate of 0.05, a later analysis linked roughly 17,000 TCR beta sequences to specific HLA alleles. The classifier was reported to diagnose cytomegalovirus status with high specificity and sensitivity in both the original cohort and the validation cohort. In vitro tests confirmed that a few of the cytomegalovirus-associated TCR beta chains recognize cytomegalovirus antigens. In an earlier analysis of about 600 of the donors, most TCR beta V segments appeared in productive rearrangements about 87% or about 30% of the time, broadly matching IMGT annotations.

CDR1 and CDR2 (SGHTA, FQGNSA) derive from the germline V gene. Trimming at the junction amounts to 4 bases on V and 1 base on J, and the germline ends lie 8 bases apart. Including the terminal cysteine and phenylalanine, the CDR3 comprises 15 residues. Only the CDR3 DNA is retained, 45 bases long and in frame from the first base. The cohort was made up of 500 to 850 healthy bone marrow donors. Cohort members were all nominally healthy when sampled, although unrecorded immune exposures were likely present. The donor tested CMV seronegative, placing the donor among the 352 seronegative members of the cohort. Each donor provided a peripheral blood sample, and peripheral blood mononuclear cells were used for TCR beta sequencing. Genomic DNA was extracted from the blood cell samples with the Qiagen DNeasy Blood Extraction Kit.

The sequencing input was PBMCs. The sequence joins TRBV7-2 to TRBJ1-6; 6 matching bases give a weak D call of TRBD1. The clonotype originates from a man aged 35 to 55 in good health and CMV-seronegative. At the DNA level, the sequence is TGTGCCAGCAGCTCACAGGGTTCCTATAATTCACCCCTCCACTTT. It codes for CASSSQGSYNSPLHF. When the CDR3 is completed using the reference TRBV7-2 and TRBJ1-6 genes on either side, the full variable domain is GAGVSQSPSNKVTEKGKDVELRCDPISGHTALYWYRQSLGQGLEFLIYFQGNSAPDKSGLPSDRFSAERTGGSVSTLTIQRTQQEDSAVYLCASSSQGSYNSPLHFGNGTRLTVT.